This TCR beta chain is drawn from a study of blood T cell repertoires in COVID-19 (dated by TCRdb to about 2020). For the wider study: Samples covering the acute and convalescent phases of COVID-19 were provided by collaborators in the United States, Italy and Spain. HLA class I and class II types, where available, came from metadata supplied by the sample provider rather than from assay-based typing. A de-identified subject ID, COVID-19 status, age in years and sex were almost always included in the sample metadata. The repertoires were released in a freely available public database meant as a resource for research on the immune response to SARS-CoV-2. The material from the prospective study consisted of cDNA or gDNA derived from T cells, B-cell-depleted T cells, or PBMCs. The samples were drawn from two sources: the first 160 participants of the ongoing ImmuneRACE study, and 1,200 or so subjects contributed by 6 global collaborators. Subjects who had been exposed to COVID-19, were actively infected with it, or had recovered from it provided the deeply sampled blood TCRbeta repertoires that made up the dataset.

Results the study describes overall, beyond this receptor: The quantity of clinical and demographic metadata differed by source and by participant and was supplied without curation.

As concerns this clone: This clone's antigen is unknown. No much larger clone exists at a distance of one base, and base qualities are not known.

The germline V gene provides CDR1 SGDLS and CDR2 YYNGEE. The germline V and J ends show losses of 4 bases and 3 bases respectively, and no gene match explains 8 bases of the junction. From its cysteine to its phenylalanine, the CDR3 spans 16 amino acids. The DNA shown is the 48-base CDR3, in frame from base 1. At one collaborating source in Seattle, patients were enrolled during active infection and were followed longitudinally through the course of disease. The collaborating institutions used their own protocols to collect whole blood in K2EDTA tubes. Collaborator samples were shipped for TCRbeta analysis as frozen whole blood, isolated PBMCs, or DNA extracted from either sample type. TCRbeta CDR3 regions were amplified from genomic DNA using the immunoSEQ Assay, a bias-controlled multiplex PCR. The original methods were these. The number of nucleated cells in each sample was estimated from the amplification of reference gene primers within the assay. To quantify the absolute abundance of each unique TCRbeta CDR3 rearrangement, sequence reads were collapsed and filtered. For each sample, productive Simpson clonality was calculated as the square root of Simpson's diversity index over productive rearrangements. Here the immuneACCESS table is served through TCRdb, limited to in-frame sequences with V and J called. Missing clones are a known gap in these copies; in checked studies unresolved V genes cover under half, and the rest lacks a known reason. D and trimming come from the DNA, and the V and J calls and clone size come from that table. The sample table records some 160,000 clones; roughly 91% of these occur just once. The ten largest clones add up to roughly 4.5% of the sample.

This chain is built from TRBV9 and TRBJ1-5; 9 bases in between match TRBD1. This clonotype was obtained from a man between 18 and 35 years old with COVID-19, enrolled during active disease. Sequenced sample: peripheral blood. The CDR3 here reads CASSPSGTGFNQPQHF. The DNA reads TGTGCCAGCAGCCCATCCGGGACAGGGTTCAATCAGCCCCAGCATTTT.